This T cell receptor (beta chain) was retrieved from a study of blood T cell repertoires in COVID-19. For the study at large: Specimens from acute and convalescent COVID-19 originated in the United States, Italy and Spain. T cells, B-cell-depleted T cells, or PBMCs supplied cDNA or gDNA.

The authors' processing: Amplifying reference gene primers gave estimates of nucleated cell counts. Using immunoSEQ multiplex PCR, the repertoire was profiled, and TCRdb retains in-frame clones only, with some absent. For V, J and clone size, that table is used; D and trimming come from the DNA. The sample has approximately 110,000 clones, roughly 83% seen once. The CDR3 has 16 residues. The junction had 12 bases not matched to a gene; V was cut back by 3 bases and J by 11 bases. The germline V gene has CDR1 MDHEN and CDR2 SYDVKM. Sequencing was carried out using peripheral blood. The clonotype was recovered from a woman aged 70-85 years with acute or convalescent COVID-19. This chain connects TRBV28 to TRBJ1-4; TRBD1 agrees at 10 bases. The CDR3 reads CASSFPSGTGVMKLFF. CDR3 DNA sequence: TGTGCCAGCAGTTTCCCCTCCGGGACAGGGGTCATGAAACTGTTTTTT.